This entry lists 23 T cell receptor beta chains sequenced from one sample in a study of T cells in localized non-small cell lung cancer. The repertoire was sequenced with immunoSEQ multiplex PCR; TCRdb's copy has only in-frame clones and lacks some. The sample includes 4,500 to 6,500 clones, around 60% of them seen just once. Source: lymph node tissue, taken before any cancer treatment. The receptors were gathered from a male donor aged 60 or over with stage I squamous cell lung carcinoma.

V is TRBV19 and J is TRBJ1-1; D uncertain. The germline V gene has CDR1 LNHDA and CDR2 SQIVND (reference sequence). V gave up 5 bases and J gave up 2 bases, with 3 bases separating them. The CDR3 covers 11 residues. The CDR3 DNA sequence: TGTGCCAGTAGTCTTAACACTGAAGCTTTCTTT. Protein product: CASSLNTEAFF.

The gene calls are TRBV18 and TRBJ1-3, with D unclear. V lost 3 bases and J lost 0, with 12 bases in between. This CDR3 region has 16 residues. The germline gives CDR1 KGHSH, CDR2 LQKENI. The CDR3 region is CASSPAVLLSGNTIYF. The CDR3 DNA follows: TGTGCCAGCTCACCTGCAGTCCTCCTCTCTGGAAACACCATATATTTT.

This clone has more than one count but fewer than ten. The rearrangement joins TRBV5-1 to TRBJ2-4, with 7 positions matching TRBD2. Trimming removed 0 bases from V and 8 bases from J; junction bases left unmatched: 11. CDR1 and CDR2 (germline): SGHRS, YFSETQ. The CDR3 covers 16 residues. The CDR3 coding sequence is TGCGCCAGCAGCTTGGGGGAGGGGTCAGTGTGGGACATTCAGTACTTC. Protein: CASSLGEGSVWDIQYF.

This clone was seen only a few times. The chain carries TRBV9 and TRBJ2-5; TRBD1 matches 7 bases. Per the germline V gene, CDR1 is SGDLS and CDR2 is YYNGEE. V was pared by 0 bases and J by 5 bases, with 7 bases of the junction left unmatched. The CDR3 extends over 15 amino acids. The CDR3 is CASSVGDSYRETQYF. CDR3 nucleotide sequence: TGTGCCAGCAGCGTAGGGGACAGTTACAGGGAGACCCAGTACTTC.

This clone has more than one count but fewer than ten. The CDR3 nucleotides read TGTGCCAGCTCTCCTGATCAACTCCAGGGTGCAAATGGCTACACCTTC. This translates into CASSPDQLQGANGYTF. The V call is TRBV18, the J call TRBJ1-2; possible D gene TRBD1, 5 bases. Germline V CDR1 and CDR2: KGHSH, LQKENI. Trimming took 6 bases from V and 6 from J, leaving 23 bases between them. This CDR3 contains 16 residues.

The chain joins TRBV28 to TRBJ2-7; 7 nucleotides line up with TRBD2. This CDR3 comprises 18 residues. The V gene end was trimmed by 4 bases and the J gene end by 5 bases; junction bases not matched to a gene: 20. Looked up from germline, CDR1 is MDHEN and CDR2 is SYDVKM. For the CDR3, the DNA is TGTGCCAGCAGTTCACCAAATGATAGAAGCGGGGCAAGAGACGAGCAGTACTTC. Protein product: CASSSPNDRSGARDEQYF.

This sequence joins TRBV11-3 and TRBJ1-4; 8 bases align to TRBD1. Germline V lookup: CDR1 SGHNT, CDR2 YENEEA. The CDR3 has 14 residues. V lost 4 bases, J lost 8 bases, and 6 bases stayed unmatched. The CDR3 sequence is CASSSGQGGEKLFF. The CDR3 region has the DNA TGTGCCAGCAGCTCAGGACAGGGAGGAGAAAAACTGTTTTTT. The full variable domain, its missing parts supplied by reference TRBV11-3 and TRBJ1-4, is EAGVVQSPRYKIIEKKQPVAFWCNPISGHNTLYWYLQNLGQGPELLIRYENEEAVDDSQLPKDRFSAERLKGVDSTLKIQPAELGDSAVYLCASSSGQGGEKLFFGSGTQLSVL.

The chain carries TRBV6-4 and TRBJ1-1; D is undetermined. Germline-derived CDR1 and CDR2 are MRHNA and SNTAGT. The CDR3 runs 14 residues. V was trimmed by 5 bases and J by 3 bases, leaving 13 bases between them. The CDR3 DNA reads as TGTGCCAGCAGTACCCCATGGAGGGACACTGAAGCTTTCTTT. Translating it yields CASSTPWRDTEAFF.

The CDR3 sequence is CASSFRVYSNQPQHF. The CDR3, as DNA: TGTGCCAGCAGTTTCCGAGTGTATAGCAATCAGCCCCAGCATTTT. The chain carries TRBV28 and TRBJ1-5, with no clear D. Germline CDR1 is MDHEN and CDR2 is SYDVKM. Trimming shortened V by 3 bases and J by 0 bases, and 9 bases separated the two germline ends. The CDR3 length is 15 residues.

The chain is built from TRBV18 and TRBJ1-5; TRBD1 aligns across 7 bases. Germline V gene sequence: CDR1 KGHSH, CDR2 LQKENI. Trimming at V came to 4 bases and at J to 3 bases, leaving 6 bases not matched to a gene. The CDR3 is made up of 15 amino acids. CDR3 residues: CASSLETGINQPQHF. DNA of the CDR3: TGTGCCAGCTCACTAGAGACAGGGATCAATCAGCCCCAGCATTTT.

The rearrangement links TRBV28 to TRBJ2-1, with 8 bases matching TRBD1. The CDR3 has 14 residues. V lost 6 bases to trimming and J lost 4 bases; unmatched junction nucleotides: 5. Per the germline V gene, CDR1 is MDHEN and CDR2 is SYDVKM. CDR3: CASSRDRTYNEQFF. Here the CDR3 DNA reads TGTGCCAGCAGCCGGGACAGGACATACAATGAGCAGTTCTTC.

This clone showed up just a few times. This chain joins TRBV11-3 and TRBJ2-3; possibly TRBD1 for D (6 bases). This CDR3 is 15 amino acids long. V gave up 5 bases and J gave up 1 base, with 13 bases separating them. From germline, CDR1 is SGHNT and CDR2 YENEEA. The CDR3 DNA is TGTGCCAGCAGCCCCATCGAGGGGGGCACAGATACGCAGTATTTT. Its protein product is CASSPIEGGTDTQYF.

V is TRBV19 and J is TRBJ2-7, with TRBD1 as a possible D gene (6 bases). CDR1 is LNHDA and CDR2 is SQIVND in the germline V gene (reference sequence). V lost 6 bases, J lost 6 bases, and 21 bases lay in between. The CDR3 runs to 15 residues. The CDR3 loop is CASRTIRDTVTEQYF. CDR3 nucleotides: TGTGCCAGTAGGACTATCCGGGACACCGTAACCGAGCAGTACTTC. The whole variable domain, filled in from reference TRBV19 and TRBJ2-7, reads DGGITQSPKYLFRKEGQNVTLSCEQNLNHDAMYWYRQDPGQGLRLIYYSQIVNDFQKGDIAEGYSVSREKKESFPLTVTSAQKNPTAFYLCASRTIRDTVTEQYFGPGTRLTVT.

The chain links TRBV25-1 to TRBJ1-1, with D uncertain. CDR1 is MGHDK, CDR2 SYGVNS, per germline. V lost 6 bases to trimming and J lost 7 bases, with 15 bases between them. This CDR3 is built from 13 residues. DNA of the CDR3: TGTGCCAGCAGCAGAGCCGGGCGGAATGAAGCTTTCTTT. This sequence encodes CASSRAGRNEAFF.

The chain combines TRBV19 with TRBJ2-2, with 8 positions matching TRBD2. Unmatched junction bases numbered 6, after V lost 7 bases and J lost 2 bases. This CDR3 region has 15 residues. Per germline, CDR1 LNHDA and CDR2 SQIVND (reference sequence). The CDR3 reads CASKGGRINTGELFF. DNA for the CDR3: TGTGCCAGTAAAGGCGGGAGGATCAACACCGGGGAGCTGTTTTTT.

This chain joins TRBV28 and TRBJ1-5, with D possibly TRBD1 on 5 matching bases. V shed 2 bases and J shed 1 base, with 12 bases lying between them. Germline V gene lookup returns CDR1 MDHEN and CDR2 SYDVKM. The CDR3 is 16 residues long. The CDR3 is CASSLGGDGSNQPQHF. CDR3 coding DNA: TGTGCCAGCAGTTTAGGAGGGGATGGAAGCAATCAGCCCCAGCATTTT.

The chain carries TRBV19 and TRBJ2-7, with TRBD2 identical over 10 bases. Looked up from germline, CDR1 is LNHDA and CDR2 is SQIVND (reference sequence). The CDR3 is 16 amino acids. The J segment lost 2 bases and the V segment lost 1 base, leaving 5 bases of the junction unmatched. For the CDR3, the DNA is TGTGCCAGTAGTATAGGAACTAGCGGGACCGCCTACGAGCAGTACTTC. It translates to CASSIGTSGTAYEQYF.

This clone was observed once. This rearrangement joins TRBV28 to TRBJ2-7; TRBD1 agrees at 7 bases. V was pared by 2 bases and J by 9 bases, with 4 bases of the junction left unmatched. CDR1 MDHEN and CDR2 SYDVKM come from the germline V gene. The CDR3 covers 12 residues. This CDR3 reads CASSLQGQPQYF. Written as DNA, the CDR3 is TGTGCCAGCAGTTTACAGGGACAGCCGCAGTACTTC. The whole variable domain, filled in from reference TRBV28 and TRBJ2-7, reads DVKVTQSSRYLVKRTGEKVFLECVQDMDHENMFWYRQDPGLGLRLIYFSYDVKMKEKGDIPEGYSVSREKKERFSLILESASTNQTSMYLCASSLQGQPQYFGPGTRLTVT.

The CDR3 DNA sequence: TGTGCCAGCAGCCCCCGGACAGGGGAAGGCTACACCTTC. Translated: CASSPRTGEGYTF. V gene TRBV14 combines with J gene TRBJ1-2; 9 bases are shared with TRBD1. With 4 bases clipped from V and 8 bases from J, the junction kept 5 bases outside the gene matches. Germline V gene data show CDR1 as SGHDN and CDR2 as FVKESK. This CDR3 region has 13 residues.

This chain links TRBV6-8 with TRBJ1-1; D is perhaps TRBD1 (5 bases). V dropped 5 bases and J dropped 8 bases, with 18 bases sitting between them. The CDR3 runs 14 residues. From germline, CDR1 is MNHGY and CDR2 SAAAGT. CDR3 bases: TGTGCCAGCAGTAGCCTCCGGGGCCCCTCAGAAGCTTTCTTT. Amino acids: CASSSLRGPSEAFF.

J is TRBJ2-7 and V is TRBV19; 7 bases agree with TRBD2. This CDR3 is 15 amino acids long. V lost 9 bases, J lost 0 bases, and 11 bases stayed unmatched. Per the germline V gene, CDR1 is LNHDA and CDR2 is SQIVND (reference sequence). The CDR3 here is CASRSTSVSSYEQYF. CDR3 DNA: TGTGCCAGCCGATCAACTAGCGTAAGCTCCTACGAGCAGTACTTC.

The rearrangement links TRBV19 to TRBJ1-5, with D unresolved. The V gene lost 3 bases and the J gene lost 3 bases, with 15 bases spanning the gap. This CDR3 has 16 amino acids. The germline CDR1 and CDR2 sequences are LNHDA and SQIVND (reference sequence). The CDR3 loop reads CASSIQAAPLNQPQHF. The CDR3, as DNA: TGTGCCAGTAGTATTCAGGCGGCCCCCCTCAATCAGCCCCAGCATTTT.

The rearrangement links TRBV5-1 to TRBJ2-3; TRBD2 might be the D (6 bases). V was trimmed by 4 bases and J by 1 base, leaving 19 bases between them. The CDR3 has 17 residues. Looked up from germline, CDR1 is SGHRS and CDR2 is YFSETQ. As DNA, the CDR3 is TGCGCCAGCAGCACTAGGGACTTGACACTAGGCACAGATACGCAGTATTTT. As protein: CASSTRDLTLGTDTQYF. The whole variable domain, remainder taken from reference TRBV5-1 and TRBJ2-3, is KAGVTQTPRYLIKTRGQQVTLSCSPISGHRSVSWYQQTPGQGLQFLFEYFSETQRNKGNFPGRFSGRQFSNSRSEMNVSTLELGDSALYLCASSTRDLTLGTDTQYFGPGTRLTVL.